Here is one TCR beta chain with its context. In the study's own analysis: Scientists estimated how many nucleated cells there were by amplifying reference gene primers. The method was immunoSEQ multiplex PCR; TCRdb's version includes in-frame clones alone and lacks a portion of them. V and J calls and clone size come straight from that table; D and trimming were deduced from the DNA. The top ten hold roughly 4% of the sample, which has some 25,000 clones, roughly 92% seen once. This sample is drawn from a study of blood T cell repertoires in COVID-19. Study context: Italy, Spain and the United States were the sources of the convalescent and acute COVID-19 samples. PBMCs, B-cell-depleted T cells, or T cells provided the cDNA or gDNA that made up the material.

The CDR3 has 14 residues. Trimming cost V 1 base and J 0 bases, with 8 bases left between them. Germline V CDR1 and CDR2: SGDLS, YYNGEE. The sequencing sample was made of peripheral blood. The chain carries TRBV9 and TRBJ2-7; D not resolved. The TCR was taken from a woman between 45 and 60 years old with active COVID-19. CDR3 region: CASSVSADSYEQYF. The CDR3 coding sequence is TGTGCCAGCAGCGTATCCGCGGACTCCTACGAGCAGTACTTC.